Shown below are 4 T cell receptor beta chains from a single sample sequenced in a study of blood T cell repertoires in COVID-19. Sequenced by immunoSEQ multiplex PCR; TCRdb stores in-frame clones only, minus some. The table lists about 370,000 clones, around 87% of them singletons, with 1% in the top ten. The sample was PBMCs or T cells enriched from blood (not recorded which). The receptors originated from a man in his late teens or twenties who had recovered from COVID-19.

This clone was recorded only once. The chain employs TRBV10-3 and TRBJ1-4; TRBD1 aligns across 7 bases. Germline CDR1 and CDR2: ENHRY and SYGVKD. V shed 5 bases and J 4 bases; nucleotides not matched to a gene: 10. This CDR3 is 16 amino acids long. The CDR3 nucleotides are TGTGCCATCAGTCCGGGACAGAGTAGGGATAATGAAAAACTGTTTTTT. It translates to CAISPGQSRDNEKLFF.

The V gene is TRBV30, the J gene TRBJ2-1, with 9 bases aligning to TRBD1. The CDR3 spans 14 residues. Germline V gene data show CDR1 as GTSNPN and CDR2 as SVGIG (reference sequence). J gave up 2 bases and V 3 bases, and 2 bases lay outside the gene matches. Here the CDR3 DNA reads TGTGCCTGGAGGAGACAGGGGGCCTACAATGAGCAGTTCTTC. Protein product: CAWRRQGAYNEQFF.

This clone showed up just a few times. This sample includes further DNA sequences coding for the same CDR3. The chain is built from TRBV11-2 and TRBJ2-7; D perhaps matches TRBD2 (5 bases). The germline V gene has CDR1 SGHAT and CDR2 FQNNGV. Trimming shortened V by 2 bases and J by 4 bases, and 6 bases separated the two germline ends. The length of the CDR3 is 12 residues. The CDR3 region is CASSLSGYEQYF. The CDR3 DNA reads as TGTGCCAGCAGCTTATCGGGATACGAGCAGTACTTC.

This clone was observed a few times. The V gene is TRBV25-1, the J gene TRBJ1-1; TRBD1 matches 7 bases. The V gene end was trimmed by 1 base and the J gene end by 0 bases; junction bases not matched to a gene: 2. This CDR3 is 15 amino acids long. Germline values: CDR1 MGHDK, CDR2 SYGVNS. The CDR3 protein is CASSESGQMNTEAFF. CDR3 DNA sequence: TGTGCCAGCAGTGAATCGGGACAGATGAACACTGAAGCTTTCTTT.